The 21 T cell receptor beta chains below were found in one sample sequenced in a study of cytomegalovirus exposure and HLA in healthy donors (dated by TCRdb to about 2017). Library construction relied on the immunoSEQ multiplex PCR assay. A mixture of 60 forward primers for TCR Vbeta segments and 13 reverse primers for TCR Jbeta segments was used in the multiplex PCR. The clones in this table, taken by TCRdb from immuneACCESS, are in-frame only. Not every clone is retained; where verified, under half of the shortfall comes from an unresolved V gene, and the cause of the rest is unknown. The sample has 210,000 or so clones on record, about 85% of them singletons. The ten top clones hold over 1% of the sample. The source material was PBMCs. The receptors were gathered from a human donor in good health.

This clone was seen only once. The CDR3 here is CASSSQGLYQDTQYF. CDR3 in DNA: TGTGCCAGCAGTTCCCAGGGTCTCTATCAGGATACGCAGTATTTT. V and J are TRBV27 and TRBJ2-3; D perhaps matches TRBD1 (5 bases). Looked up from germline, CDR1 is MNHEY and CDR2 is SMNVEV (reference sequence). V was clipped by 4 bases and J by 6 bases, with 17 bases between them. This CDR3 is 15 amino acids long.

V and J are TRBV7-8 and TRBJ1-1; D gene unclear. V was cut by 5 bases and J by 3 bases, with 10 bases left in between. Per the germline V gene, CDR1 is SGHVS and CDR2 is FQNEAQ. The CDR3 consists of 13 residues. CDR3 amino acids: CASSPWEDTEAFF. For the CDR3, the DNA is TGTGCCAGCAGCCCCTGGGAGGACACTGAAGCTTTCTTT. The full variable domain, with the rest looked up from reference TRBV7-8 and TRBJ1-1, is GAGVSQSPRYKVAKRGQDVALRCDPISGHVSLFWYQQALGQGPEFLTYFQNEAQLDKSGLPSDRFFAERPEGSVSTLKIQRTQQEDSAVYLCASSPWEDTEAFFGQGTRLTVV.

CDR3 sequence reads: CAISTGEVTYEQYF. The CDR3 DNA sequence: TGTGCCATCAGTACAGGGGAGGTCACCTACGAGCAGTACTTC. The chain couples TRBV10-3 to TRBJ2-7; D possibly corresponds to TRBD1 (7 bases). CDR3 length: 14 amino acids. Germline lookup yields CDR1 ENHRY and CDR2 SYGVKD. V lost 5 bases and J 2 bases, leaving 13 bases between the germline ends.

CDR3 in amino acids: CASSYGQGFGEQYF. The CDR3, as DNA: TGTGCCAGCAGTTACGGGCAGGGGTTTGGCGAGCAGTACTTC. This rearrangement joins TRBV6-6 to TRBJ2-7; TRBD1 is a possible D gene (6 bases). Germline V gene data show CDR1 as MNHNY and CDR2 as SVGAGI (reference sequence). V gave up 2 bases and J gave up 6 bases, with 14 bases separating them. The CDR3 has 14 residues.

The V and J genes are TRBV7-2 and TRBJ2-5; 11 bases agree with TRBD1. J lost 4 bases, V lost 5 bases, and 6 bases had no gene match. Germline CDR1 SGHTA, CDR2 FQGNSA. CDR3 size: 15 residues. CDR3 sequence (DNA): TGTGCCAGCAGCACCAGGACAGGGGGCGGAGAGACCCAGTACTTC. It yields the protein CASSTRTGGGETQYF.

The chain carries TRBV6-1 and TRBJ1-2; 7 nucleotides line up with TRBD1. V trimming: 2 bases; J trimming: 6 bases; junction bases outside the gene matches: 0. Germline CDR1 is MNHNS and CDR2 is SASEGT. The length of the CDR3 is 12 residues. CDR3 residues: CASSEQGDGYTF. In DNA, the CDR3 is TGTGCCAGCAGTGAACAGGGGGATGGCTACACCTTC.

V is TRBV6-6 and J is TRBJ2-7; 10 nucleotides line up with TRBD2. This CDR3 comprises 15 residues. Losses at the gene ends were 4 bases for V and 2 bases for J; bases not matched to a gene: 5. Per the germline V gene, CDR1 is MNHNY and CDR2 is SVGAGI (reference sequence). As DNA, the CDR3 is TGTGCCAGCAGTTCCCGGACTAGCGGTACCTACGAGCAGTACTTC. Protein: CASSSRTSGTYEQYF.

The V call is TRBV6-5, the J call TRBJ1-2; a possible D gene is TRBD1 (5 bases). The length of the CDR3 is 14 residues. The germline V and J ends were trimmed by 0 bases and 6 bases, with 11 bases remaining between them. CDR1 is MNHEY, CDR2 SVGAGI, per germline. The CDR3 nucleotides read TGTGCCAGCAGTTACTCCTGGGGGGAACATGGCTACACCTTC. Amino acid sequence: CASSYSWGEHGYTF.

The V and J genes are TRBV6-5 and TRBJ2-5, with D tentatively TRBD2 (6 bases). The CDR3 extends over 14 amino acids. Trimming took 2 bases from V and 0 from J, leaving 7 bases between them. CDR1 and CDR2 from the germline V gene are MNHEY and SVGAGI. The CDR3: CASSYQRDQETQYF. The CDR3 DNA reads TGTGCCAGCAGTTACCAGCGGGACCAAGAGACCCAGTACTTC.

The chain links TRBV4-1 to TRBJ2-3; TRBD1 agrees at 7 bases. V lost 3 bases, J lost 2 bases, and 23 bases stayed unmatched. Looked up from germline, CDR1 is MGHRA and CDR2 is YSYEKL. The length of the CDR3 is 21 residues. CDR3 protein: CASSQGFVPGRKGALTDTQYF. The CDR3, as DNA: TGCGCCAGCAGCCAGGGGTTTGTCCCCGGGCGAAAGGGGGCACTCACAGATACGCAGTATTTT.

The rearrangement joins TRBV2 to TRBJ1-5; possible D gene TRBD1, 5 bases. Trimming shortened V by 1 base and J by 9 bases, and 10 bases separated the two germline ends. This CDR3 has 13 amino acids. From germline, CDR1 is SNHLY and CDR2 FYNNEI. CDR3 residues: CASSEDWGWPQHF. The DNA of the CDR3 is TGTGCCAGCAGTGAAGACTGGGGCTGGCCCCAGCATTTT.

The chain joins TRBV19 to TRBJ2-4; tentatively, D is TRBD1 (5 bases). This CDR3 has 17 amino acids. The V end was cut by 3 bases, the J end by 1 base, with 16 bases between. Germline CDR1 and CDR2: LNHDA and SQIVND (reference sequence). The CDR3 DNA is TGTGCCAGTAGTATTTTTGACAGTTCGTTGGCCAAAAACATTCAGTACTTC. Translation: CASSIFDSSLAKNIQYF.

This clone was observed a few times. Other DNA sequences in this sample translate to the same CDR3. In DNA, the CDR3 is TGTGCCAGCAGTGAAGGACAGGGGAGTCAGCCCCAGCATTTT. Its translation: CASSEGQGSQPQHF. The chain is built from TRBV2 and TRBJ1-5, with 8 nucleotides matching TRBD1. The CDR3 sequence is 14 residues long. After removal of 1 base from V and 6 bases from J, the junction contained 2 bases not matched to a gene. CDR1 is SNHLY, CDR2 FYNNEI, per germline.

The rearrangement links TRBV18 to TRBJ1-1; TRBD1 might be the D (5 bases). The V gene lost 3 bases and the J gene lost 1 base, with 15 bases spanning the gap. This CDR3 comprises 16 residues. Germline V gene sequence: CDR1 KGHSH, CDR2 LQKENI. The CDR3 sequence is CASSPFRELENTEAFF. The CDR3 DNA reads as TGTGCCAGCTCACCCTTCAGGGAACTCGAGAACACTGAAGCTTTCTTT.

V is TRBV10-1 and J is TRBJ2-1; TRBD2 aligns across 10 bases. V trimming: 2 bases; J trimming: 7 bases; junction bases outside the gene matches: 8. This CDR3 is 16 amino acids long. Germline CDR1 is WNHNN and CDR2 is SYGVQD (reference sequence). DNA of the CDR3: TGCGCCAGCAGTGAGCCTCGAGCGGGAGGGTATAATGAGCAGTTCTTC. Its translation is CASSEPRAGGYNEQFF.

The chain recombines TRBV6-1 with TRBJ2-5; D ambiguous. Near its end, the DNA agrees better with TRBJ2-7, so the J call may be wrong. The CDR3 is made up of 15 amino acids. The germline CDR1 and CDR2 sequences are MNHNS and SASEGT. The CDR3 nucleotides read TGTGCCAGCGGGCCCGAGTTGGGCTCCTCCTACGAGCAGTACTTC. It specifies CASGPELGSSYEQYF.

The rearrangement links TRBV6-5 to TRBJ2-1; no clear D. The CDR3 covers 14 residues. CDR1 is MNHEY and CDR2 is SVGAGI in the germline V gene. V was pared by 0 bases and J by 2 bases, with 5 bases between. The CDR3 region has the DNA TGTGCCAGCAGTTACTCTTGGCCCTACAATGAGCAGTTCTTC. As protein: CASSYSWPYNEQFF.

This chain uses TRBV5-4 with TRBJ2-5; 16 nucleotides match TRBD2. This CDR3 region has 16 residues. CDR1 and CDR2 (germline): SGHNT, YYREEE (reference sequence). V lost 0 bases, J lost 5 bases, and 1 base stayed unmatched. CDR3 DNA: TGTGCCAGCAGCTTGGAGGGACTAGCGGGAGGGGAGACCCAGTACTTC. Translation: CASSLEGLAGGETQYF.

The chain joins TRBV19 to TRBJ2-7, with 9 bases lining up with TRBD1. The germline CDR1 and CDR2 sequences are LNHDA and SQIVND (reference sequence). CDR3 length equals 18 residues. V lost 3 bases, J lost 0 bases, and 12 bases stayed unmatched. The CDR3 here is CASSIFGVGTGSSYEQYF. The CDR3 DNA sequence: TGTGCCAGTAGTATTTTCGGGGTAGGGACAGGGAGCTCCTACGAGCAGTACTTC.

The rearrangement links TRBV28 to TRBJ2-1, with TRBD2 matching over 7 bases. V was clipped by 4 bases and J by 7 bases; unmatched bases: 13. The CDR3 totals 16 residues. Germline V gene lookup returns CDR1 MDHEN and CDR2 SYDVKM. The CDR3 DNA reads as TGTGCCAGCAGTTCCCCCAGTGGCGGGAGATGGAATGAGCAGTTCTTC. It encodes CASSSPSGGRWNEQFF.

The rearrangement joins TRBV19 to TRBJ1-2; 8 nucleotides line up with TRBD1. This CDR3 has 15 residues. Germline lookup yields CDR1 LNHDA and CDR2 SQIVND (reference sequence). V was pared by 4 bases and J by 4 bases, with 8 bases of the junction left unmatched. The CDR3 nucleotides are TGTGCCAGTAGTACCCCCCCAGGGGGCAGCTATGGCTACACCTTC. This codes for CASSTPPGGSYGYTF.